This entry concerns a single T cell receptor (beta chain). Antigen unknown. These data come from a study of vaccination effects on CD4 cells after COVID-19. Whole-study findings and limits: Clones arising from infection and from vaccination showed marked clonal contraction late after vaccination.

With the ViraFEST assay, the study expanded antigen-specific CD4+ T cells using viral peptide pools, then sequenced them. Following culture for roughly 10 days, CD4+ T cells were isolated. No vaccinee had earlier SARS-CoV-2 infection, and nucleocapsid antibodies were negative. IL-2 at 10 IU/ml and peptides at roughly 9.6 ug/ml were added to cultured PBMC, around 2.2 million per well. Half-medium replacement with IL-2 medium occurred on days 3 and 7. The CDR3 length is 13 residues. Germline CDR1 is SSHAT and CDR2 is FNYEAQ (reference sequence). V was pared by 5 bases and J by 1 base, with 8 bases between. Measured with immunoSEQ multiplex PCR; TCRdb has only the in-frame clones, and not every one. The sample records fewer than 10,000 clones, 60% to 75% being singletons.

The sequence came from a human donor who received a COVID-19 vaccine. The sequenced sample was CD4+ T cells from PBMCs cultured with HCoV-229E spike peptides, obtained before COVID-19 vaccination. This chain connects TRBV7-7 to TRBJ1-1; D ambiguous. The CDR3 sequence: CASSARKNTEAFF. The CDR3 nucleotides are TGTGCCAGCAGCGCCCGGAAGAACACTGAAGCTTTCTTT.